This TCR beta chain was obtained from a study of cytomegalovirus exposure and HLA in healthy donors. Whole-study results and caveats: Most TCR sequences were uncommon, yet certain public TCRs appeared in many donors.

Assay: immunoSEQ multiplex PCR; the TCRdb copy retains only in-frame clones and omits some. The profile covers about 160,000 clones, with roughly nine tenths appearing a single time and around 6% taken by the ten largest. The sample holds one count of this clone. Its antigen is not known. V lost 3 bases, J lost 3 bases, and 10 bases stayed unmatched. The V gene's germline CDR1 is SGHNT and CDR2 YYREEE (reference sequence). The CDR3 totals 16 residues. The clonotype was recovered from a woman between 25 and 40 years old in good health and CMV-seronegative. The chain uses TRBV5-4 and TRBJ1-1; 8 nucleotides agree with TRBD1. The sequencing sample was made of PBMCs. CDR3 amino acids: CASSYGPGQADTEAFF. The CDR3 DNA sequence: TGTGCCAGCAGCTACGGCCCGGGACAGGCCGACACTGAAGCTTTCTTT.